This is a list of T cell receptor beta chains from one sample in a study of blood T cells in healthy people across ages. TCRdb reprocessed the 5' RACE reads via MiXCR and lists one record per CDR3 protein. In the table there are about 1,800,000 distinct CDR3 sequences, approximately 28% of which are singletons. The sequencing sample was made of blood. These receptor sequences come from a woman under 40 in good health. Both conserved end residues are part of each CDR3. Each record gives: V gene, J gene, clone size, D gene, CDR3 protein, CDR3 DNA. D genes are given only for firm matches. Expanded clones are given a class, and other clones once, few, many or no size at all.

v_call: TRBV11-2
j_call: TRBJ2-1
clone_size: few
d_call: -
cdr3_aa: CASSFPQGGGYNEQFF
cdr3_nt: TGTGCCAGCAGCTTCCCCCAAGGGGGGGGATACAATGAGCAGTTCTTC

v_call: TRBV20-1
j_call: TRBJ2-7
clone_size: -
d_call: TRBD2
cdr3_aa: CSAVGGQSGSSYEQYF
cdr3_nt: TGCAGTGCCGTTGGGGGTCAGAGCGGGAGTTCCTACGAGCAGTACTTC

v_call: TRBV12-3/TRBV12-4
j_call: TRBJ2-3
clone_size: few
d_call: -
cdr3_aa: CASRNTGHHSTDTQYF
cdr3_nt: TGTGCCAGCAGGAATACAGGGCACCATAGCACAGATACGCAGTATTTT

v_call: TRBV7-6
j_call: TRBJ1-6
clone_size: few
d_call: TRBD1
cdr3_aa: CASSLLGQGRNSPLHF
cdr3_nt: TGTGCCAGCAGCTTATTAGGACAGGGACGCAATTCACCCCTCCACTTT

v_call: TRBV6-5
j_call: TRBJ2-5
clone_size: few
d_call: TRBD2
cdr3_aa: CASRPTSGGPQETQYF
cdr3_nt: TGTGCCAGCAGACCGACTAGCGGGGGGCCGCAAGAGACCCAGTACTTC

v_call: TRBV7-9
j_call: TRBJ1-6
clone_size: few
d_call: TRBD1
cdr3_aa: CASSLGGQDTSPLHF
cdr3_nt: TGTGCCAGCAGCTTAGGGGGACAGGACACTTCACCCCTCCACTTT

v_call: TRBV20-1
j_call: TRBJ2-7
clone_size: few
d_call: TRBD1
cdr3_aa: CSATGQPLYEQYF
cdr3_nt: TGCAGTGCTACGGGACAGCCCCTCTACGAGCAGTACTTC

v_call: TRBV12-5
j_call: TRBJ2-7
clone_size: -
d_call: TRBD1
cdr3_aa: CASGLGDRTYEQYF
cdr3_nt: TGTGCTAGTGGTTTAGGGGACAGGACCTACGAGCAGTACTTC

v_call: TRBV5-1
j_call: TRBJ1-1
clone_size: -
d_call: -
cdr3_aa: CASSLDEGNTEAFF
cdr3_nt: TGCGCCAGCAGCTTGGATGAGGGGAACACTGAAGCTTTCTTT

v_call: TRBV6-5
j_call: TRBJ2-5
clone_size: -
d_call: TRBD2
cdr3_aa: CASSMTSGISQETQYF
cdr3_nt: TGTGCCAGCAGTATGACTAGCGGGATTAGCCAAGAGACCCAGTACTTC

v_call: TRBV5-1
j_call: TRBJ2-3
clone_size: few
d_call: -
cdr3_aa: CASSLTVTGSTDTQYF
cdr3_nt: TGCGCCAGCAGCCTCACCGTAACGGGCTCCACAGATACGCAGTATTTT

v_call: TRBV7-3
j_call: TRBJ2-5
clone_size: -
d_call: -
cdr3_aa: CASSISGSETQYF
cdr3_nt: TGTGCCAGCAGCATTAGCGGTTCAGAGACCCAGTACTTC

v_call: TRBV28
j_call: TRBJ1-4
clone_size: -
d_call: -
cdr3_aa: CASSEPPDDEKLFF
cdr3_nt: TGTGCCAGCAGTGAACCCCCGGATGATGAAAAACTGTTTTTT

v_call: TRBV7-9
j_call: TRBJ1-1
clone_size: -
d_call: -
cdr3_aa: CASSLGITTEAFF
cdr3_nt: TGTGCCAGCAGCTTAGGCATAACAACTGAAGCTTTCTTT

v_call: TRBV27
j_call: TRBJ1-1
clone_size: few
d_call: -
cdr3_aa: CASSRTRNTEAFF
cdr3_nt: TGTGCCAGCAGTCGTACAAGGAACACTGAAGCTTTCTTT

v_call: TRBV20-1
j_call: TRBJ2-5
clone_size: few
d_call: -
cdr3_aa: CSARAGRVDETQYF
cdr3_nt: TGCAGTGCTAGAGCAGGCAGGGTGGATGAGACCCAGTACTTC

v_call: TRBV30
j_call: TRBJ2-7
clone_size: -
d_call: -
cdr3_aa: CAWSRVTYEQYF
cdr3_nt: TGTGCCTGGAGTAGGGTTACCTACGAGCAGTACTTC

v_call: TRBV7-9
j_call: TRBJ1-2
clone_size: few
d_call: -
cdr3_aa: CASTQRQGTSRGYTF
cdr3_nt: TGTGCCAGCACCCAAAGGCAGGGAACCTCTCGTGGCTACACCTTC

v_call: TRBV5-1
j_call: TRBJ1-2
clone_size: few
d_call: -
cdr3_aa: CASLGGDGYTF
cdr3_nt: TGCGCCAGCCTCGGTGGTGATGGCTACACCTTC

v_call: TRBV6-5
j_call: TRBJ2-1
clone_size: many
d_call: TRBD1
cdr3_aa: CASSPQQGVHEQFF
cdr3_nt: TGTGCCAGCAGTCCCCAACAGGGGGTGCATGAGCAGTTCTTC

v_call: TRBV7-9
j_call: TRBJ2-7
clone_size: few
d_call: TRBD2
cdr3_aa: CASSPGTNPYEQYF
cdr3_nt: TGTGCCAGCAGCCCCGGGACTAACCCCTACGAGCAGTACTTC

v_call: TRBV2
j_call: TRBJ2-2
clone_size: few
d_call: TRBD2
cdr3_aa: CASSRAGVGTGELFF
cdr3_nt: TGTGCCAGCAGCCGGGCGGGGGTCGGCACCGGGGAGCTGTTTTTT

v_call: TRBV29-1
j_call: TRBJ2-3
clone_size: -
d_call: TRBD1
cdr3_aa: CSVLIPDRANTQYF
cdr3_nt: TGCAGCGTCCTAATCCCGGACAGGGCAAATACGCAGTATTTT

v_call: TRBV12-3/TRBV12-4
j_call: TRBJ2-7
clone_size: few
d_call: TRBD2
cdr3_aa: CASSFRLAEYNEQYF
cdr3_nt: TGTGCCAGCAGTTTTCGGCTAGCGGAGTACAATGAGCAGTACTTC

v_call: TRBV24-1
j_call: TRBJ2-1
clone_size: -
d_call: -
cdr3_aa: CATSDNTGLNNEQFF
cdr3_nt: TGTGCCACCAGTGATAACACAGGGTTGAACAATGAGCAGTTCTTC

v_call: TRBV24-1
j_call: TRBJ2-1
clone_size: -
d_call: -
cdr3_aa: CATPEDEQFF
cdr3_nt: TGTGCCACCCCTGAGGATGAGCAGTTCTTC

v_call: TRBV20-1
j_call: TRBJ1-5
clone_size: few
d_call: -
cdr3_aa: CSASSGQPQHF
cdr3_nt: TGCAGTGCTAGTTCTGGTCAGCCCCAGCATTTT

v_call: TRBV7-6
j_call: TRBJ2-7
clone_size: many
d_call: -
cdr3_aa: CASSSRVGGEQYF
cdr3_nt: TGTGCCAGCAGTTCCAGGGTAGGCGGCGAGCAGTACTTC

v_call: TRBV7-9
j_call: TRBJ1-2
clone_size: few
d_call: -
cdr3_aa: CASSFSGPLRVNGYTF
cdr3_nt: TGTGCCAGCAGCTTCTCGGGACCGCTACGGGTCAATGGCTACACCTTC

v_call: TRBV4-1
j_call: TRBJ2-1
clone_size: -
d_call: -
cdr3_aa: CASSQVDDSYNEQFF
cdr3_nt: TGCGCCAGCAGCCAAGTGGACGACTCCTACAATGAGCAGTTCTTC